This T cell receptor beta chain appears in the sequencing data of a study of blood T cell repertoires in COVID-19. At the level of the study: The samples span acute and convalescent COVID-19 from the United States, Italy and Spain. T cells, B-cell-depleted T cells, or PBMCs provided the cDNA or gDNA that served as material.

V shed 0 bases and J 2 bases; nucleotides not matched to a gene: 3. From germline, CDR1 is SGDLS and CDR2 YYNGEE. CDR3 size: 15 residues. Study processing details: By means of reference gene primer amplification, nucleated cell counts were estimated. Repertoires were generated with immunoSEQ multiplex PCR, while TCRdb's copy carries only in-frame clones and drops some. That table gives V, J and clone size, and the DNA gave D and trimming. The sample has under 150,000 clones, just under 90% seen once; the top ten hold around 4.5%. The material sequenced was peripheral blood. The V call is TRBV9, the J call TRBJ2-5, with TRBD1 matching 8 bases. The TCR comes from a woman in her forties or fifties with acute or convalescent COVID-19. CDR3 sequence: CASSVAGTGQETQYF. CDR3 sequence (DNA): TGTGCCAGCAGCGTAGCTGGGACAGGACAAGAGACCCAGTACTTC.